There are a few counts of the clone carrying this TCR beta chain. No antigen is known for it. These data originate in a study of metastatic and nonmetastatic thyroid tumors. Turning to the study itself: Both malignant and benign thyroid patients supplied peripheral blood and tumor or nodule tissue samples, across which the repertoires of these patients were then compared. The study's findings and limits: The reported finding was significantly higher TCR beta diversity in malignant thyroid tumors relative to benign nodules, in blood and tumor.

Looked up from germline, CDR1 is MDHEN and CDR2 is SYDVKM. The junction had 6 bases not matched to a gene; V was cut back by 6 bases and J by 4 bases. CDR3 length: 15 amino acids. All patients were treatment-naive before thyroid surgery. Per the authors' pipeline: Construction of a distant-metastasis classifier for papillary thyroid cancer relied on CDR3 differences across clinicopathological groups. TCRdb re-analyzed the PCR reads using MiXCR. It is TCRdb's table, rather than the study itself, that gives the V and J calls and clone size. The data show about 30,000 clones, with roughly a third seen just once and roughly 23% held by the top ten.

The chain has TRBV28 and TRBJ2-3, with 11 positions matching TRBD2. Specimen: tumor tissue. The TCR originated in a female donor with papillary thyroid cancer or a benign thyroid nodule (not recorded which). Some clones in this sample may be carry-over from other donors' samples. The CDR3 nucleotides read TGTGCCAGCAGGGATAGCGGGAGGGGCTCAGATACGCAGTATTTT. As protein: CASRDSGRGSDTQYF.